Detailed here is one T cell receptor beta chain. V was pared by 3 bases and J by 0 bases, with 11 bases between. CDR3 length: 15 residues. Germline V lookup: CDR1 GTSNPN, CDR2 SVGIG (reference sequence). The record originates from a study of control samples from healthy donors and cancer patients. Only in-frame clones appear in the TCRdb table, and some are missing; sequencing was by immunoSEQ multiplex PCR. The data hold 190,000 or so clones, with 85% to 95% observed a single time. Material for sequencing was blood. This receptor was identified in a man between 18 and 35 years old in good health. The chain uses TRBV30 and TRBJ1-4; D unclear. CDR3 nucleotides: TGTGCCTGGAGACCGAGTGCAACAACTAATGAAAAACTGTTTTTT. Its protein product is CAWRPSATTNEKLFF.